This T cell receptor beta chain was sequenced during a study of blood T cell repertoires in COVID-19. Study-level background: T cells, B-cell-depleted T cells, or PBMCs provided the cDNA or gDNA that served as material.

Using immunoSEQ multiplex PCR, the repertoire was profiled, and TCRdb retains in-frame clones only, with some absent. The sample records more than 50,000 clones, about 70% being singletons. The TCR originated in a woman between 65 and 79 years old with acute or convalescent COVID-19. Sequencing was carried out using peripheral blood.

The CDR3 reads CASSLRTGGSYGYTF. Written as DNA, the CDR3 is TGCGCCAGCAGCTTGCGGACAGGGGGGAGCTATGGCTACACCTTC. The chain joins TRBV5-1 to TRBJ1-2; the match to TRBD1 covers 10 bases. The germline V gene has CDR1 SGHRS and CDR2 YFSETQ. CDR3 length equals 15 residues. V was clipped by 1 base and J by 4 bases; unmatched bases: 4.